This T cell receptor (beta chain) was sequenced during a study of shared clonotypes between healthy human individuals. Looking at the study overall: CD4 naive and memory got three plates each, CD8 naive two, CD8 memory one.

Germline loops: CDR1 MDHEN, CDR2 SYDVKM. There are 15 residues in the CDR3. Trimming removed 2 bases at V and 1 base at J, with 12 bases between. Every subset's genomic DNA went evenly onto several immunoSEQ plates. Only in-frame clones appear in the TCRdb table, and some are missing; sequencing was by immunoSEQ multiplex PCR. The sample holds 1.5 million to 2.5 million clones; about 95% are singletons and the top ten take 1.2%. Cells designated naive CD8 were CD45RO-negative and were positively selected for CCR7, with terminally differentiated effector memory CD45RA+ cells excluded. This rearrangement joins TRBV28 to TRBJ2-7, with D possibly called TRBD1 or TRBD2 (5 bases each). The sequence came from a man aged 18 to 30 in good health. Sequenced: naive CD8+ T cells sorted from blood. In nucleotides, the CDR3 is TGTGCCAGCAGTTTACGGGACGGATTATCCTACGAGCAGTACTTC. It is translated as CASSLRDGLSYEQYF. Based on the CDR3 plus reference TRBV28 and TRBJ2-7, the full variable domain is DVKVTQSSRYLVKRTGEKVFLECVQDMDHENMFWYRQDPGLGLRLIYFSYDVKMKEKGDIPEGYSVSREKKERFSLILESASTNQTSMYLCASSLRDGLSYEQYFGPGTRLTVT.